These T cell receptor beta chains were read from a single sample in a study of control samples from healthy donors and cancer patients. The method was immunoSEQ multiplex PCR; TCRdb's version includes in-frame clones alone and lacks a portion of them. The table includes tens of thousands of clones, roughly 90% detected once. The sample taken for sequencing was blood. Source of these receptors: a woman aged 45-60 years in good health. CDR3s include the opening cysteine and the closing phenylalanine or tryptophan. The D gene is left open where the match is weak. Some rows have no size entry. The others give once, few or many, or a class for an expanded clone.

TRBJ2-2	-	TRBD1	TRBV5-4	CASRKGAGTGELFF	TGTGCCAGCCGGAAGGGGGCTGGTACCGGGGAGCTGTTTTTT
TRBJ2-7	-	-	TRBV7-9	CASSLPGAAYEQYF	TGTGCCAGCAGCTTACCAGGGGCAGCTTACGAGCAGTACTTC
TRBJ2-1	-	TRBD2	TRBV2	CASRTGGSANEQFF	TGTGCCAGCAGAACTGGCGGGAGTGCCAATGAGCAGTTCTTC
TRBJ2-1	-	TRBD2	TRBV5-1	CASSFSSGSSENEQFF	TGCGCCAGCAGTTTCTCTAGCGGGAGTTCTGAGAATGAGCAGTTCTTC
TRBJ1-2	-	-	TRBV14	CASSQEGPRGYGYTF	TGTGCCAGCAGCCAAGAAGGCCCGAGGGGCTATGGCTACACCTTC
TRBJ2-1	-	TRBD2	TRBV5-6	CASSRLTSGRDGEQFF	TGTGCCAGCAGCCGCCTGACTAGCGGGAGAGACGGTGAGCAGTTCTTC
TRBJ2-3	once	-	TRBV18	CASSGPDTQYF	TGTGCCAGCTCCGGGCCAGATACGCAGTATTTT
TRBJ2-3	few	TRBD2	TRBV4-1	CASSQDRYGRASDTQYF	TGCGCCAGCAGCCAAGATAGGTACGGGAGGGCCTCAGATACGCAGTATTTT
TRBJ2-1	few	TRBD2	TRBV6-5	CASTRGVGSYNEQFF	TGTGCCAGCACGCGGGGGGTGGGATCCTACAATGAGCAGTTCTTC
TRBJ2-1	-	-	TRBV5-1	CASSFRDPGVEQFF	TGCGCCAGCAGCTTCCGGGACCCAGGGGTTGAGCAGTTCTTC
TRBJ2-4	-	TRBD1	TRBV11-2	CASSLRQGDIQYF	TGTGCCAGCAGCTTGCGGCAGGGGGACATTCAGTACTTC
TRBJ2-2	-	-	TRBV3-1/TRBV3-2	CASSRVNTGELFF	TGTGCCAGCAGCCGAGTCAACACCGGGGAGCTGTTTTTT
TRBJ1-5	-	-	TRBV15	CATREPGEGQPQHF	TGTGCCACCAGAGAACCAGGGGAGGGGCAGCCCCAGCATTTT
TRBJ2-7	-	TRBD1	TRBV6-1	CASSVWDRGIDEQYF	TGTGCCAGCAGCGTATGGGACAGGGGGATCGACGAGCAGTACTTC
TRBJ1-5	-	-	TRBV28	CASSLWSDNQPQHF	TGTGCCAGCAGTTTATGGTCGGACAATCAGCCCCAGCATTTT
TRBJ2-7	-	-	TRBV5-4	CASSLIGNEQYF	TGTGCCAGCAGCTTGATAGGGAACGAGCAGTACTTC
TRBJ1-1	few	-	TRBV2	CASSEDIPTEAFF	TGTGCCAGCAGTGAAGACATACCTACTGAAGCTTTCTTT
TRBJ1-1	-	-	TRBV7-9	CASSLTGNTEAFF	TGTGCCAGCAGCCTCACAGGGAACACTGAAGCTTTCTTT
TRBJ1-1	-	-	TRBV10-2	CASSESRGKMNTEAFF	TGCGCCAGCAGTGAGTCACGGGGCAAGATGAACACTGAAGCTTTCTTT
TRBJ2-7	once	-	TRBV5-1	CASSLVVGGGEQYF	TGCGCCAGCAGCTTGGTGGTGGGGGGAGGTGAGCAGTACTTC
TRBJ1-3	-	-	TRBV30	CAWSLNSGNTIYF	TGTGCCTGGAGTCTTAACTCTGGAAACACCATATATTTT
TRBJ1-2	-	-	TRBV19	CASSVQGTYGYTF	TGTGCCAGTAGTGTCCAGGGAACCTATGGCTACACCTTC
TRBJ2-5	-	TRBD2	TRBV7-8	CASSPVAGAGETQYF	TGTGCCAGCAGCCCAGTAGCGGGAGCGGGCGAGACCCAGTACTTC
TRBJ2-1	few	-	TRBV7-9	CASSFSPPLEQFF	TGTGCCAGCAGCTTTTCTCCACCACTTGAGCAGTTCTTC
TRBJ1-2	-	-	TRBV7-9	CASSLGVPNYGYTF	TGTGCCAGCAGCTTAGGTGTCCCCAACTATGGCTACACCTTC
TRBJ2-1	once	TRBD1	TRBV27	CASGGRGQGMNEQFF	TGTGCCAGCGGGGGGAGGGGACAGGGGATGAATGAGCAGTTCTTC
TRBJ2-3	-	-	TRBV12-3/TRBV12-4	CASRSTDTQYF	TGTGCCAGCAGGAGCACAGATACGCAGTATTTT
TRBJ1-2	-	-	TRBV18	CASSSPPEAKGTF	TGTGCCAGCTCATCCCCGCCAGAGGCCAAGGGCACCTTC
TRBJ1-3	-	-	TRBV5-1	CASSRDTGNTIYF	TGCGCCAGCAGCAGGGATACTGGAAACACCATATATTTT